This passage covers 24 T cell receptor beta chains from one sample sequenced in a study of cytomegalovirus exposure and HLA in healthy donors. With 60 Vbeta and 13 Jbeta primers, the PCR was carried out. Measured with immunoSEQ multiplex PCR; TCRdb has only the in-frame clones, and not every one. The ten top clones account for approximately 26%, within a sample of 50,000 or so clones. Sequencing was performed on PBMCs. The receptors here all came from a man in his forties or fifties in good health and CMV-seropositive.

V is TRBV19 and J is TRBJ2-2; D gene ambiguous. Germline V gives CDR1 LNHDA, CDR2 SQIVND (reference sequence). The CDR3 covers 15 residues. Trimming left V 3 bases short and J 7 bases short, with 15 bases between. In DNA, the CDR3 is TGTGCCAGTAGTATTGGAGTGATGGGTATCGGGGAGCTGTTTTTT. Translated, it gives CASSIGVMGIGELFF.

The chain recombines TRBV2 with TRBJ2-7, with 12 bases fitting TRBD2. The CDR3 length is 16 residues. V lost 6 bases, J lost 4 bases, and 10 bases stayed unmatched. Germline-derived CDR1 and CDR2 are SNHLY and FYNNEI. In DNA form, the CDR3 reads TGTGCCAGCAGACGAAGACTAGCGGGAGAGGTTTACGAGCAGTACTTC. It codes for CASRRRLAGEVYEQYF.

The rearrangement joins TRBV14 to TRBJ2-7; D is undetermined. Trimming removed 3 bases from V and 1 base from J, with 4 bases in between. The CDR3 is 12 residues long. Germline CDR1 and CDR2: SGHDN and FVKESK. CDR3 nucleotides: TGTGCCAGCAGCCATCAGTCCTACGAGCAGTACTTC. This sequence encodes CASSHQSYEQYF.

About this clone: Other DNA sequences in this sample translate to the same CDR3. In nucleotides, the CDR3 is TGTGCCAGCAGCTCCGACAGGGACACTGAAGCTTTCTTT. Its protein product is CASSSDRDTEAFF. The V gene is TRBV7-3, the J gene TRBJ1-1, with 7 positions matching TRBD1. Germline CDR1 and CDR2: SGHTA and FQGTGA. V lost 4 bases to trimming and J lost 3 bases; unmatched junction nucleotides: 2. This CDR3 is built from 13 residues.

The V gene is TRBV6-5, the J gene TRBJ2-5, with D hard to call. Germline V lookup: CDR1 MNHEY, CDR2 SVGAGI. The CDR3 spans 14 residues. Trimming took off 0 bases at V and 3 bases at J, with 8 bases between the two ends. The CDR3 reads CASSYSRFEETQYF. The CDR3 coding sequence is TGTGCCAGCAGTTACTCTCGGTTTGAAGAGACCCAGTACTTC.

About this clone itself: The germline gene is not matched at one end of the junction; a read error may be the cause. The V and J genes are TRBV4-2 and TRBJ2-7, with D tentatively TRBD2 (7 bases). The germline gives CDR1 LGHNA, CDR2 YNFKEQ. This CDR3 region has 10 residues. The CDR3 DNA reads as TGTGCCACGTGGGGGGGGCCATCTAACTTC. Amino acid sequence: CATWGGPSNF.

The gene calls are TRBV2 and TRBJ2-2; D gene ambiguous. Germline CDR1 is SNHLY and CDR2 is FYNNEI. The ends were cut back, 1 base at V and 5 bases at J, with 8 bases in the middle. The CDR3 contains 14 residues. The CDR3, as DNA: TGTGCCAGCAGTGAAGATGGGCGTACCGGGGAGCTGTTTTTT. This sequence encodes CASSEDGRTGELFF.

The chain combines TRBV25-1 with TRBJ1-2, with D hard to call. Trimming cost V 4 bases and J 6 bases, with 15 bases left between them. The CDR3 covers 14 residues. Per germline, CDR1 MGHDK and CDR2 SYGVNS. CDR3 residues: CASSGSNPRDGYTF. The DNA for the CDR3 is TGTGCCAGCAGTGGCTCCAATCCGAGGGATGGCTACACCTTC.

The genes are TRBV6-1 and TRBJ2-2; the D is unclear. Germline lookup yields CDR1 MNHNS and CDR2 SASEGT. The CDR3 loop spans 15 amino acids. The ends were cut back, 6 bases at V and 2 bases at J, with 13 bases in the middle. The CDR3 DNA is TGTGCCAGCAGAGTCTTCCAAGCTAACACCGGGGAGCTGTTTTTT. Translating gives CASRVFQANTGELFF.

Details on this clone: Other DNA variants within this sample encode the same CDR3. The chain is built from TRBV5-8 and TRBJ1-2, with 8 bases matching TRBD1. J lost 2 bases, V lost 4 bases, and 1 base had no gene match. The CDR3 runs 13 residues. The germline CDR1 and CDR2 sequences are SGHTS and YDEGEE. This chain's CDR3 is CASSRTGNYGYTF. DNA for the CDR3: TGTGCCAGCAGCCGGACAGGGAACTATGGCTACACCTTC. The variable domain in full, with the rest retrieved from reference TRBV5-8 and TRBJ1-2, is EAGVTQSPTHLIKTRGQQATLRCSPISGHTSVYWYQQALGLGLQFLLWYDEGEERNRGNFPPRFSGRQFPNYSSELNVNALELEDSALYLCASSRTGNYGYTFGSGTRLTVV.

The genes are TRBV6-1 and TRBJ1-4; a possible D gene is TRBD1 (5 bases). This CDR3 has 13 residues. V was pared by 5 bases and J by 7 bases, with 11 bases between. CDR1 is MNHNS, CDR2 SASEGT, per germline. As DNA, the CDR3 is TGTGCCAGCAGTCCGTTGCAGGGTGAAAAACTGTTTTTT. It translates to CASSPLQGEKLFF.

V is TRBV19 and J is TRBJ2-5; TRBD1 matches at 9 bases. This CDR3 is 15 amino acids long. Losses at the gene ends were 5 bases for V and 5 bases for J; bases not matched to a gene: 9. Germline CDR1 LNHDA, CDR2 SQIVND (reference sequence). The CDR3 nucleotides are TGTGCCAGTAGTTCCCGGGGACAGGGAGGGGAGACCCAGTACTTC. This encodes CASSSRGQGGETQYF.

The chain has TRBV19 and TRBJ2-2; TRBD2 might be the D (6 bases). Trimming took off 3 bases at V and 5 bases at J, with 16 bases between the two ends. The CDR3 contains 16 residues. CDR1 and CDR2 from the germline V gene are LNHDA and SQIVND (reference sequence). The CDR3 loop is CASSISGLRRTGELFF. CDR3 nucleotides: TGTGCCAGTAGTATTTCGGGACTCCGAAGGACCGGGGAGCTGTTTTTT. Supplemented by reference TRBV19 and TRBJ2-2, the full variable domain reads DGGITQSPKYLFRKEGQNVTLSCEQNLNHDAMYWYRQDPGQGLRLIYYSQIVNDFQKGDIAEGYSVSREKKESFPLTVTSAQKNPTAFYLCASSISGLRRTGELFFGEGSRLTVL.

This chain uses TRBV28 with TRBJ1-2, with TRBD1 identical over 9 bases. The CDR3 is made up of 13 amino acids. The junction had 6 bases not matched to a gene; V was cut back by 5 bases and J by 8 bases. Germline loops: CDR1 MDHEN, CDR2 SYDVKM. The CDR3 coding sequence is TGTGCCAGCAGTGCGGGACAGGGCGGAGGCTACACCTTC. This codes for CASSAGQGGGYTF.

The gene calls are TRBV28 and TRBJ2-7; maybe TRBD1 (5 bases). The CDR3 is 14 amino acids. The V end was cut by 6 bases, the J end by 6 bases, with 18 bases between. Germline CDR1 is MDHEN and CDR2 is SYDVKM. The CDR3 sequence: CASRLLGLRGEQYF. DNA of the CDR3: TGTGCCAGCAGGCTACTCGGGCTTAGGGGCGAGCAGTACTTC.

V and J are TRBV7-3 and TRBJ2-1; D unclear. Germline CDR1 is SGHTA and CDR2 is FQGTGA. The CDR3 is 13 amino acids. V was cut by 11 bases and J by 10 bases, with 21 bases left in between. CDR3: CACAATLRGEQFF. In DNA, the CDR3 is TGTGCCTGCGCCGCGACTCTCCGTGGGGAGCAGTTCTTC.

The chain's CDR3 is CAISYRGDEQYF. The CDR3 coding sequence is TGTGCCATCAGCTACAGGGGGGACGAGCAGTACTTC. The J gene is TRBJ2-7, the V gene TRBV10-3; TRBD1 aligns across 8 bases. The germline V gene encodes CDR1 ENHRY and CDR2 SYGVKD. Trimming at V came to 6 bases and at J to 5 bases, leaving 3 bases not matched to a gene. This CDR3 spans 12 amino acids.

CDR3 sequence: CASSRVSGTIRTDTQYF. The CDR3, as DNA: TGTGCCAGCAGCCGGGTGAGTGGGACTATCCGCACAGATACGCAGTATTTT. The V call is TRBV11-2, the J call TRBJ2-3, with 7 bases identical to TRBD2. Trimming removed 5 bases from V and 1 base from J; junction bases left unmatched: 12. Germline assignment: CDR1 SGHAT and CDR2 FQNNGV. CDR3 length equals 17 residues.

This chain joins TRBV2 and TRBJ2-7, with D perhaps matching TRBD1 (5 bases). Germline CDR1 is SNHLY and CDR2 is FYNNEI. The CDR3 has 11 residues. Trimming pared 8 bases from V and 3 bases from J, leaving 8 bases between. The chain's CDR3 is CASDRNYEQYF. The CDR3 DNA reads TGTGCCAGCGACAGAAACTACGAGCAGTACTTC.

The chain uses TRBV6-5 and TRBJ2-1; 7 nucleotides line up with TRBD1. Germline lookup yields CDR1 MNHEY and CDR2 SVGAGI. V shed 0 bases and J 7 bases; nucleotides not matched to a gene: 6. This CDR3 has 15 residues. The CDR3 loop reads CASSYSITGVNEQFF. CDR3 coding DNA: TGTGCCAGCAGTTACTCCATAACAGGGGTGAATGAGCAGTTCTTC.

The chain combines TRBV5-1 with TRBJ1-1, with D perhaps TRBD1 (6 bases). CDR3 size: 13 residues. Germline V gene sequence: CDR1 SGHRS, CDR2 YFSETQ. V was pared by 4 bases and J by 5 bases, with 12 bases between. CDR3 loop: CASSTQGETEAFF. The CDR3 DNA sequence: TGCGCCAGCAGCACACAGGGTGAGACTGAAGCTTTCTTT.

The rearrangement joins TRBV4-1 to TRBJ2-5; 8 bases line up with TRBD1. The CDR3 is 16 amino acids. Per the germline V gene, CDR1 is MGHRA and CDR2 is YSYEKL. The V and J ends lost 0 bases and 5 bases, in that order; junction bases with no gene match: 8. The CDR3 coding sequence is TGCGCCAGCAGCCAAGATGGGGCAGGGGGCGCGGAGACCCAGTACTTC. It yields the protein CASSQDGAGGAETQYF.

The gene calls are TRBV9 and TRBJ2-7; D is possibly TRBD2 (6 bases). CDR3 length: 15 residues. Trimming shortened V by 0 bases and J by 0 bases, and 10 bases separated the two germline ends. Per the germline V gene, CDR1 is SGDLS and CDR2 is YYNGEE. As DNA, the CDR3 is TGTGCCAGCAGCGTAGGGAGGGGATTCTCCTACGAGCAGTACTTC. Amino acids: CASSVGRGFSYEQYF. The complete variable domain, with remaining parts taken from reference TRBV9 and TRBJ2-7, reads DSGVTQTPKHLITATGQRVTLRCSPRSGDLSVYWYQQSLDQGLQFLIQYYNGEERAKGNILERFSAQQFPDLHSELNLSSLELGDSALYFCASSVGRGFSYEQYFGPGTRLTVT.

The chain employs TRBV18 and TRBJ1-2, with D possibly TRBD1 on 6 matching bases. The CDR3 length is 15 residues. CDR1 is KGHSH, CDR2 LQKENI, per germline. Trimming took 2 bases from V and 8 from J, leaving 18 bases between them. CDR3 in amino acids: CASSPGVGGQEGYTF. CDR3 DNA: TGTGCCAGCTCACCAGGGGTGGGGGGGCAGGAAGGCTACACCTTC.